Below, 10 T cell receptor beta chains from the same sample are listed, as sequenced in a study of cytomegalovirus exposure and HLA in healthy donors. The PCR had 60 Vbeta and 13 Jbeta primers. The data were produced by immunoSEQ multiplex PCR, yet TCRdb's version contains in-frame clones alone and is incomplete. The sample contains about 90,000 clones, approximately 65% of which appear only once. Sequenced sample: PBMCs. These receptors were taken from a man aged 25-45 years in good health and CMV-seronegative.

V is TRBV27 and J is TRBJ1-2; 7 positions agree with TRBD1. The germline V gene encodes CDR1 MNHEY and CDR2 SMNVEV (reference sequence). CDR3 size: 17 residues. Trimming cost V 2 bases and J 2 bases; bases outside gene matches: 11. CDR3 bases: TGTGCCAGCAGTTTACTATACGAGGACAGGAGGAACTATGGCTACACCTTC. This sequence encodes CASSLLYEDRRNYGYTF.

The chain has TRBV19 and TRBJ1-1, with D possibly matching TRBD1 (5 bases). Germline V gene lookup returns CDR1 LNHDA and CDR2 SQIVND (reference sequence). CDR3 length equals 13 residues. Trimming took 10 bases from V and 1 from J, leaving 13 bases between them. CDR3 sequence reads: CATRPGGNTEAFF. DNA of the CDR3: TGTGCCACCCGACCGGGGGGGAACACTGAAGCTTTCTTT.

This sequence joins TRBV11-2 and TRBJ2-7; no firm D call. The germline gives CDR1 SGHAT, CDR2 FQNNGV. The CDR3 runs 12 residues. V was cut by 3 bases and J by 3 bases, with 6 bases left in between. CDR3 coding DNA: TGTGCCAGCAGCTTGACACTCTACGAGCAGTACTTC. As protein: CASSLTLYEQYF.

The chain joins TRBV28 to TRBJ1-2; possible D gene TRBD1, 6 bases. V was shortened by 5 bases and J by 5 bases, with 12 bases between the two germline ends. The CDR3 has 13 residues. Germline V lookup: CDR1 MDHEN, CDR2 SYDVKM. CDR3 DNA sequence: TGTGCCAGCAGTCAAGACAGGCCTTATGGCTACACCTTC. It translates to CASSQDRPYGYTF.

This rearrangement joins TRBV18 to TRBJ1-1; D not resolved. The germline V and J ends were trimmed by 0 bases and 1 base, with 9 bases remaining between them. The CDR3 consists of 15 residues. In germline, CDR1 is KGHSH, CDR2 LQKENI. This CDR3 reads CASSPPKQPNTEAFF. In nucleotides, the CDR3 is TGTGCCAGCTCACCACCAAAACAACCGAACACTGAAGCTTTCTTT. The variable domain in full, completed from reference TRBV18 and TRBJ1-1, reads NAGVMQNPRHLVRRRGQEARLRCSPMKGHSHVYWYRQLPEEGLKFMVYLQKENIIDESGMPKERFSAEFPKEGPSILRIQQVVRGDSAAYFCASSPPKQPNTEAFFGQGTRLTVV.

The chain carries TRBV18 and TRBJ1-1; TRBD1 aligns across 8 bases. This CDR3 spans 13 amino acids. Per the germline V gene, CDR1 is KGHSH and CDR2 is LQKENI. V shed 6 bases and J 4 bases; nucleotides not matched to a gene: 4. The CDR3 reads CASSPQGATEAFF. The CDR3 DNA is TGTGCCAGCTCGCCCCAGGGGGCCACTGAAGCTTTCTTT. Using reference TRBV18 and TRBJ1-1 for the parts outside the CDR3, the full variable domain is NAGVMQNPRHLVRRRGQEARLRCSPMKGHSHVYWYRQLPEEGLKFMVYLQKENIIDESGMPKERFSAEFPKEGPSILRIQQVVRGDSAAYFCASSPQGATEAFFGQGTRLTVV.

This clone was seen only a few times. The CDR3 sequence is CASSRQGYTEAFF. The CDR3 bases are TGTGCCAGCAGTAGACAGGGTTACACTGAAGCTTTCTTT. This sequence joins TRBV25-1 and TRBJ1-1, with 7 bases identical to TRBD1. Germline V lookup: CDR1 MGHDK, CDR2 SYGVNS. This CDR3 contains 13 residues. V trimming: 5 bases; J trimming: 3 bases; junction bases outside the gene matches: 3.

This clone appeared once. The rearrangement joins TRBV7-3 to TRBJ1-2, with a possible D match to TRBD1 (5 bases). Trimming pared 4 bases from V and 1 base from J, leaving 13 bases between. Germline values: CDR1 SGHTA, CDR2 FQGTGA. There are 15 residues in the CDR3. The CDR3 bases are TGTGCCAGCAGCTCCCCCGGGACTGTTAACTATGGCTACACCTTC. Translating gives CASSSPGTVNYGYTF.

The chain has TRBV29-1 and TRBJ2-3; 11 nucleotides line up with TRBD2. The CDR3 totals 18 residues. V trimming: 3 bases; J trimming: 5 bases; junction bases outside the gene matches: 16. Germline V gives CDR1 SQVTM, CDR2 ANQGSEA. CDR3 sequence: CSVDNKPLLAGEVDTQYF. For the CDR3, the DNA is TGCAGCGTTGATAATAAGCCCCTACTAGCGGGAGAGGTAGATACGCAGTATTTT.

This chain joins TRBV19 and TRBJ1-2; a possible D gene is TRBD1 (5 bases). Germline values: CDR1 LNHDA, CDR2 SQIVND (reference sequence). This CDR3 has 14 residues. The V and J ends lost 5 bases and 2 bases respectively, with 12 bases between them. The CDR3 sequence: CASSSTGDNYGYTF. CDR3 nucleotides: TGTGCCAGTAGTTCAACAGGTGACAACTATGGCTACACCTTC. Together with reference TRBV19 and TRBJ1-2, the CDR3 gives the full variable domain: DGGITQSPKYLFRKEGQNVTLSCEQNLNHDAMYWYRQDPGQGLRLIYYSQIVNDFQKGDIAEGYSVSREKKESFPLTVTSAQKNPTAFYLCASSSTGDNYGYTFGSGTRLTVV.